This entry lists 3 T cell receptor beta chains sequenced from one sample in a study of blood T cell repertoires in COVID-19. This table comes from immunoSEQ multiplex PCR, and its TCRdb copy is limited to in-frame clones, with some not included. This table holds fewer than 350,000 clones, about 86% found once. Material: peripheral blood. These receptors all come from a woman in her twenties or thirties with COVID-19, enrolled during active disease.

The chain joins TRBV25-1 to TRBJ2-7, with unresolved D. The CDR3 consists of 14 residues. Germline CDR1 and CDR2: MGHDK and SYGVNS. Between the trimmed V and J ends, which lost 3 bases and 6 bases, there was a span of 15 bases. In DNA, the CDR3 is TGTGCCAGCAGTGATCCGGGTTGCATCGGCGAGCAGTACTTC. Protein: CASSDPGCIGEQYF.

This chain joins TRBV4-1 and TRBJ2-5; D is unclear. Germline lookup yields CDR1 MGHRA and CDR2 YSYEKL. The V gene lost 3 bases and the J gene lost 2 bases, with 10 bases spanning the gap. The CDR3 is made up of 14 amino acids. The CDR3 nucleotides are TGCGCCAGCAGCCATCACAACCAGCAAGAGACCCAGTACTTC. Its protein is CASSHHNQQETQYF.

The gene calls are TRBV11-3 and TRBJ2-7; D perhaps matches TRBD2 (6 bases). From germline, CDR1 is SGHNT and CDR2 YENEEA. Trimming stripped 0 bases from V and 3 bases from J, with 15 bases between. This CDR3 has 16 residues. The CDR3 here is CASSLEGQWDFYEQYF. CDR3 coding DNA: TGTGCCAGCAGCTTAGAGGGCCAGTGGGACTTCTACGAGCAGTACTTC.